The text below deals with one T cell receptor (beta chain). This entry comes from a study of radiotherapy plus CTLA-4 blockade in lung cancer. This table comes from immunoSEQ multiplex PCR, and its TCRdb copy is limited to in-frame clones, with some not included. The data hold approximately 39,000 clones, with over 55% observed a single time. Germline loops: CDR1 MGHDK, CDR2 SYGVNS. The V end lost 2 bases, the J end lost 5 bases, and 12 bases lay between the germline ends. This CDR3 has 15 amino acids. The chain uses TRBV25-1 and TRBJ2-2; D possibly corresponds to TRBD1 (5 bases). Sequences were derived from peripheral blood, sampled from a patient treated with radiotherapy plus ipilimumab. This TCR derives from a human donor with non-small cell lung cancer who had stable disease on radiotherapy plus ipilimumab. The CDR3 region is CASSERQGGTGELFF. The CDR3 DNA sequence: TGTGCCAGCAGTGAAAGGCAGGGTGGGACCGGGGAGCTGTTTTTT.